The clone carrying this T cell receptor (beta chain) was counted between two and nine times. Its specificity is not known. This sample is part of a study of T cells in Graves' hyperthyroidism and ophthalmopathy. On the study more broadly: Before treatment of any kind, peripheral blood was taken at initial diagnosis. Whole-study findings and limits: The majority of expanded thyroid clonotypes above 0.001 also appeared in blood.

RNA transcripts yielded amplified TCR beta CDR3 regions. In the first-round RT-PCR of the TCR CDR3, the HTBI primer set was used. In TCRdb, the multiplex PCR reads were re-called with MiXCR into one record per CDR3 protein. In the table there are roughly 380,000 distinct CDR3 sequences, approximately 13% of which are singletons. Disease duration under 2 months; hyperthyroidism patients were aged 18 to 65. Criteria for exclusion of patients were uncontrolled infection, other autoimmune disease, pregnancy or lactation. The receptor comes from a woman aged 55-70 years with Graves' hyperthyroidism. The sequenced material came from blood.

This chain's CDR3 is CASSVLGDGSYNEQFF. As DNA, the CDR3 is TGTGCCAGCAGCGTCCTGGGGGATGGCTCCTACAATGAGCAGTTCTTC. V is TRBV9 and J is TRBJ2-1; D may correspond to TRBD1 or TRBD2 (5 bases each). The CDR3 is 16 amino acids. Trimming pared 2 bases from V and 0 bases from J, leaving 12 bases between. Germline V gives CDR1 SGDLS, CDR2 YYNGEE.